The present T cell receptor beta chain was sequenced within a study of shared clonotypes between healthy human individuals. Study results and caveats: Genetic and exposure-history diversity was limited by the small donor number.

Every subset's genomic DNA went evenly onto several immunoSEQ plates. Sequencing was performed with immunoSEQ multiplex PCR; in TCRdb, only in-frame clones are kept and a portion is missing. The profile shows over a million clones, 75% to 80% of them singletons. CD45RA+ naive and CD45RA-negative memory subsets were separated from CD4+ cells. CDR3 length equals 13 residues. CDR1 and CDR2 from the germline V gene are SGDLS and YYNGEE. Trimming removed 1 base at V and 9 bases at J, with 11 bases between. This clone was seen a handful of times. The target antigen is unknown. The gene calls are TRBV9 and TRBJ1-3; D not certain. The receptor's source is a man aged 18 to 35 in good health. Some clones in this sample may be carry-over from other donors' samples. Sequenced input: memory CD4+ T cells from PBMCs. Subset noted: CD45RA-negative fraction. The CDR3 DNA sequence: TGTGCCAGCAGCGTAAGGGTAGGCGGCACCATATATTTT. Translation gives CASSVRVGGTIYF.